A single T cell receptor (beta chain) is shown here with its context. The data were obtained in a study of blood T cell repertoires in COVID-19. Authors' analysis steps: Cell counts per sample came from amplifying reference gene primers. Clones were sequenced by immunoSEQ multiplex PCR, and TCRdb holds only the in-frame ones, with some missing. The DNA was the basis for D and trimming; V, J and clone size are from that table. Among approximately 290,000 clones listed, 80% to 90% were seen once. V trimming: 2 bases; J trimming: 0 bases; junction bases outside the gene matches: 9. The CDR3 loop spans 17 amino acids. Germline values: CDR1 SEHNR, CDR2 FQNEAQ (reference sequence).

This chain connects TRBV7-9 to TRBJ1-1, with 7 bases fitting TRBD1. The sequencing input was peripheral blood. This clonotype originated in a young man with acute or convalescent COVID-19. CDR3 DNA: TGTGCCAGCAGCTTACTAGGGGGCGGCGGGTTGAACACTGAAGCTTTCTTT. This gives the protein CASSLLGGGGLNTEAFF.